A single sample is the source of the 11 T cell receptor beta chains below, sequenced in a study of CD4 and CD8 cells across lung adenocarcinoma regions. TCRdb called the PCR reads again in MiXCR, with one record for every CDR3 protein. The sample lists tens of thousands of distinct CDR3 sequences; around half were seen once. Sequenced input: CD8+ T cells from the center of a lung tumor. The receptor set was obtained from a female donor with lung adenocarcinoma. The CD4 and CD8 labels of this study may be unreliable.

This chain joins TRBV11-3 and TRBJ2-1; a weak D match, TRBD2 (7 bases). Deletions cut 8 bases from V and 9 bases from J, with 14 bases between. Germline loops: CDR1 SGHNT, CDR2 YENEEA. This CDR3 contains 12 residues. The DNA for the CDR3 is TGTGCCAGCGAGGGGGGGGGAGGTGAGCAGTTCTTC. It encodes CASEGGGGEQFF. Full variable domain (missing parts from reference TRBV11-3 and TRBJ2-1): EAGVVQSPRYKIIEKKQPVAFWCNPISGHNTLYWYLQNLGQGPELLIRYENEEAVDDSQLPKDRFSAERLKGVDSTLKIQPAELGDSAVYLCASEGGGGEQFFGPGTRLTVL.

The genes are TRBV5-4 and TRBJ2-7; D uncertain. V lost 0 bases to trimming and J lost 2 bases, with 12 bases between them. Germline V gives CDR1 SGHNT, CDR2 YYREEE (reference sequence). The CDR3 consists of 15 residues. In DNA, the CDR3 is TGTGCCAGCAGCTTGGCCGGCGGCGGCGCCTACGAGCAGTACTTC. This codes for CASSLAGGGAYEQYF.

This chain's CDR3 is CASSLWRGETQYF. Here the CDR3 DNA reads TGTGCCAGCAGTTTGTGGCGAGGAGAGACCCAGTACTTC. This chain connects TRBV12-3 or TRBV12-4 to TRBJ2-5; no clear D. V dropped 3 bases and J dropped 4 bases, with 9 bases sitting between them. The CDR3 has 13 residues.

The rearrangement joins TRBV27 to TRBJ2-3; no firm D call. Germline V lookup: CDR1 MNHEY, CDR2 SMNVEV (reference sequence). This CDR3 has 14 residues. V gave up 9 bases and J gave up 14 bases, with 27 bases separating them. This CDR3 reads CASKDLGRHGELYF. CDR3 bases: TGTGCCAGTAAGGACCTAGGAAGACACGGTGAGCTGTATTTT.

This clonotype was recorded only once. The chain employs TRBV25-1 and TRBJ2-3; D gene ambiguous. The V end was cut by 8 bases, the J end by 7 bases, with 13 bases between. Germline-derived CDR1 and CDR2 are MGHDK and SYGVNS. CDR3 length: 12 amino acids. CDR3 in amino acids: CASGPWGNTQYF. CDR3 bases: TGTGCCAGCGGACCCTGGGGAAATACGCAGTATTTT.

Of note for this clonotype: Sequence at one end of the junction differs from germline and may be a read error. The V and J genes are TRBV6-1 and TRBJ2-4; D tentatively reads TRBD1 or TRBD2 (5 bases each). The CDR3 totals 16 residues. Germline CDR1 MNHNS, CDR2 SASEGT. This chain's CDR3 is CASSRLRDRAKNIQYF. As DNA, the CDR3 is TGTGCCAGCAGCCGGCTCCGGGACCGTGCCAAAAACATCCAGTACTTC.

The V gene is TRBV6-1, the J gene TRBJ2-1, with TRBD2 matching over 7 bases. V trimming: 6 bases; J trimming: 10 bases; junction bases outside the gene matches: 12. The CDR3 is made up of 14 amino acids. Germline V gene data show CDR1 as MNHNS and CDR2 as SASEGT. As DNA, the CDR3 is TGTGCCAGCAGGCAATTGGGGGAGGGCTACGAGCAGTTCTTC. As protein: CASRQLGEGYEQFF.

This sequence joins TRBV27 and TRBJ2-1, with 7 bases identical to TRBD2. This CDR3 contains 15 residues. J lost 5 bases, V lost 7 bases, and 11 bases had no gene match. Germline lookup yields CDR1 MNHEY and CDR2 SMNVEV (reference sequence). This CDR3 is CASTSGGGGNNEQFF. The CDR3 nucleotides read TGTGCCAGCACCTCGGGAGGTGGAGGGAACAATGAGCAGTTCTTC.

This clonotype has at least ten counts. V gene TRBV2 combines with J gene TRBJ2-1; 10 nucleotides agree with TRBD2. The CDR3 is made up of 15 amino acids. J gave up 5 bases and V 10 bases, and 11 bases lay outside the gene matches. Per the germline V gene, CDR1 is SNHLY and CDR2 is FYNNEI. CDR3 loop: CATERLAGVNNEQFF. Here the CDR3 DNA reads TGTGCCACCGAACGTCTAGCGGGAGTGAACAATGAGCAGTTCTTC. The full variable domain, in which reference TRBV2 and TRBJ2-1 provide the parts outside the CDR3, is EPEVTQTPSHQVTQMGQEVILRCVPISNHLYFYWYRQILGQKVEFLVSFYNNEISEKSEIFDDQFSVERPDGSNFTLKIRSTKLEDSAMYFCATERLAGVNNEQFFGPGTRLTVL.

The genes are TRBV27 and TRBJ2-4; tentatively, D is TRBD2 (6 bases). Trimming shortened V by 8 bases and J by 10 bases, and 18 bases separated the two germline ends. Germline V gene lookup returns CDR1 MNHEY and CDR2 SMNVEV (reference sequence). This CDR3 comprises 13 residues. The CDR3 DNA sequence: TGTGCCAGCGGGGGGTGTGACCAAGAGATTCAGTACTTC. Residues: CASGGCDQEIQYF.

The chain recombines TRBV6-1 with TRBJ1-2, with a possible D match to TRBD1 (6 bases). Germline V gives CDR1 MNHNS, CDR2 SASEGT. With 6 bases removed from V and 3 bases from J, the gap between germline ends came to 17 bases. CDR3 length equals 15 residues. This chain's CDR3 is CASSNQGGADYGYTF. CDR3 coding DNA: TGTGCCAGCAGCAACCAAGGGGGGGCCGACTATGGCTACACCTTC.